This is a list of T cell receptor beta chains from one sample in a study of CXCR3-negative and CXCR3-positive naive CD8 T cells. TCRdb re-called the 5' RACE reads and catalogs CDR3 proteins one per entry, DNA excluded. The sample table sets out over 40,000 distinct CDR3 sequences. Sequenced: naive CXCR3- CD8+ T cells from blood. These receptor sequences come from a human donor in good health. Some clones in this sample may be carry-over from other donors' samples. CDR3s include the opening cysteine and the closing phenylalanine or tryptophan.

V	length	J	CDR3
TRBV5-6	14	TRBJ1-1	CASSFGSGNTEAFF
TRBV3-1	16	TRBJ1-1	CASSRPDRPMNTEAFF
TRBV13	15	TRBJ2-7	CASSLFGAGLYEQYF
TRBV12-3/TRBV12-4	15	TRBJ2-7	CASSAFEGEGNEQYF
TRBV11-3	15	TRBJ2-3	CASSYGGGGTDTQYF
TRBV20-1	16	TRBJ2-7	CSATGKSPHLTYEQYF
TRBV20-1	16	TRBJ2-7	CSASTSGGGSSYEQYF
TRBV21-1	15	TRBJ2-2	CASNPGGGWTGELFF
TRBV7-9	14	TRBJ1-1	CASSIVGVPTEAFF
TRBV6-5	14	TRBJ2-3	CASSYFQGRDTQYF
TRBV19	17	TRBJ2-1	CASSTTSGGDAYNEQFF
TRBV4-1	16	TRBJ2-1	CASSQVGGVSYNEQFF
TRBV12-3/TRBV12-4	16	TRBJ2-1	CASSPQDRDRINEQFF